The 9 T cell receptor beta chains in this list originate from one sample, sequenced in a study of metastatic and nonmetastatic thyroid tumors. MiXCR re-clonotyped the PCR reads for TCRdb. The repertoire includes more than 40,000 clones, about 3.3% of them detected once, and 7.5% to 10% sits in the top ten. Patients underwent thyroid surgery, and none had received any treatment before it. Input material: blood. These receptors originate from a female donor with papillary thyroid cancer or a benign thyroid nodule (not recorded which). Some clones in this sample may be carry-over from other donors' samples.

This chain connects TRBV6-1 to TRBJ1-1; TRBD1 agrees at 11 bases. V dropped 6 bases and J dropped 6; count of bases not matched to a gene: 9. Germline CDR1 reads MNHNS; CDR2 reads SASEGT. The CDR3 is made up of 15 amino acids. CDR3 sequence (DNA): TGTGCCAGCAGCGGTCGGACAGGGGGCATCGCTGAAGCTTTCTTT. Protein product: CASSGRTGGIAEAFF.

This clone has at least ten counts. Here the CDR3 DNA reads TGTGCCAGCAGTTTGTCGGCCCTCCGGGCCCAGTTCTTC. The encoded protein is CASSLSALRAQFF. The rearrangement links TRBV12-3 or TRBV12-4 to TRBJ2-1, with D unresolved. V was pared by 3 bases and J by 13 bases, with 16 bases between. CDR3 length: 13 amino acids.

This clone was recorded a few times. The chain links TRBV24-1 to TRBJ1-2; weak D call: TRBD1 (5 bases). V gave up 0 bases and J gave up 1 base, with 8 bases separating them. The germline gives CDR1 KGHDR, CDR2 SFDVKD. This CDR3 comprises 15 residues. The CDR3 loop is CATSDLGAINYGYTF. In DNA, the CDR3 is TGTGCCACCAGTGATTTGGGGGCGATTAACTATGGCTACACCTTC.

This clone was observed many times. V gene TRBV3-1 combines with J gene TRBJ2-2; D remains ambiguous. The CDR3 has 14 residues. Trimming took 6 bases from V and 7 from J, leaving 15 bases between them. Germline CDR1 LGHDT, CDR2 YNNKEL (reference sequence). The CDR3 nucleotides read TGTGCCAGCAGAGCGAGTGCTAACTACGGGGAGCTGTTTTTT. Translation: CASRASANYGELFF.

The gene calls are TRBV2 and TRBJ2-3; TRBD1 matches 7 bases. The V and J ends lost 1 base and 1 base, in that order; junction bases with no gene match: 5. The CDR3 extends over 16 amino acids. CDR1 SNHLY and CDR2 FYNNEI come from the germline V gene. The CDR3 protein is CASSEVGQDRTDTQYF. As DNA, the CDR3 is TGTGCCAGCAGTGAAGTTGGACAGGACCGCACAGATACGCAGTATTTT.

This clone has a count of ten or more. The V call is TRBV4-2, the J call TRBJ1-1; 7 positions agree with TRBD1. CDR1 is LGHNA, CDR2 YNFKEQ, per germline. The CDR3 sequence is 16 residues long. Germline trimming cut 4 bases from V and 1 base from J; bases unmatched to any gene: 9. The CDR3: CASSRPAGTANTEAFF. Here the CDR3 DNA reads TGTGCCAGCAGCCGCCCCGCCGGGACAGCGAACACTGAAGCTTTCTTT.

This chain joins TRBV20-1 and TRBJ1-1; tentatively, D is TRBD1 (5 bases). CDR1 and CDR2 (germline): DFQATT, SNEGSKA (reference sequence). Trimming removed 0 bases from V and 1 base from J, with 12 bases in between. The CDR3 runs 15 residues. The CDR3 reads CSARDLWQGNTEAFF. The CDR3 bases are TGCAGTGCTAGAGATCTCTGGCAGGGGAACACTGAAGCTTTCTTT.

This clone was found many times. The chain carries TRBV15 and TRBJ2-1; no firm D call. V was clipped by 7 bases and J by 0 bases, with 10 bases between them. From germline, CDR1 is LNHNV and CDR2 YYDKDF (reference sequence). The CDR3 length is 14 residues. The CDR3 protein is CATNPGSSYNEQFF. CDR3 sequence (DNA): TGTGCCACCAACCCTGGTAGCTCCTACAATGAGCAGTTCTTC.

This clone was picked up many times. CDR3 protein: CASSLGGQGYNEQFF. The CDR3 region has the DNA TGCGCCAGCAGCTTGGGGGGACAGGGATACAATGAGCAGTTCTTC. The chain is built from TRBV5-1 and TRBJ2-1, with 9 bases fitting TRBD1. CDR1 SGHRS and CDR2 YFSETQ come from the germline V gene. The CDR3 has 15 amino acids. With V trimmed by 0 bases and J by 4 bases, 2 bases remained unmatched.